This T cell receptor beta chain was captured in a study of blood T cell repertoires in COVID-19. Study context: The United States, Italy and Spain supplied acute and convalescent COVID-19 samples. The cDNA or gDNA used as material had been derived from T cells, B-cell-depleted T cells, or PBMCs.

How the authors handled the data: Amplification of reference gene primers provided the estimated nucleated cell counts. Measured with immunoSEQ multiplex PCR; TCRdb has only the in-frame clones, and not every one. The V and J calls and clone size are taken from that table; D and trimming were inferred from the DNA. The repertoire consists of some 200,000 clones, with approximately 84% occurring once and the leading ten covering 6% to 8%. Germline lookup yields CDR1 WSHSY and CDR2 SAAADI. The CDR3 is 13 amino acids. The V gene lost 7 bases and the J gene lost 3 bases, with 12 bases spanning the gap. This chain links TRBV10-2 with TRBJ2-5; D gene unclear. The origin of this receptor is a human donor with acute or convalescent COVID-19. The donor label of this sample is uncertain. Source material: peripheral blood. The CDR3 DNA is TGCGCCAGCACCATCGACTTCGAAGAGACCCAGTACTTC. It yields the protein CASTIDFEETQYF.